This section outlines one T cell receptor (beta chain) sequence together with its context. The V segment lost 5 bases and the J segment 5 bases; nucleotides outside the gene matches: 10. The CDR3 has 16 residues. CDR1 SGHTA and CDR2 FQGNSA come from the germline V gene. The sample belongs to a study of T cells after yellow fever vaccination. MiXCR was run by TCRdb on the 5' RACE reads, yielding one entry per CDR3 protein. The table has approximately 120,000 distinct CDR3 sequences, approximately 8.4% seen once. The sequence was collected from a man aged 18 to 30 who received the YFV17D yellow fever vaccine. This chain connects TRBV7-2 to TRBJ1-5; 9 nucleotides agree with TRBD1. Sequencing used CD8+ T cells sorted from PBMCs, obtained on the day of the yellow fever booster vaccination. The CDR3 nucleotides are TGTGCCAGCAGCCTAGTGACAGGGGGGGGGGATCAGCCCCAGCATTTT. It codes for CASSLVTGGGDQPQHF.